This T cell receptor (beta chain) came from a study of blood T cell repertoires in COVID-19. Study in general: The United States, Italy and Spain supplied acute and convalescent COVID-19 samples. PBMCs, B-cell-depleted T cells, or T cells were the source of the cDNA or gDNA that made up the material.

The CDR3 has 17 amino acids. The germline V gene has CDR1 SGDLS and CDR2 YYNGEE. Trimming at V came to 3 bases and at J to 4 bases, leaving 9 bases not matched to a gene. This table comes from immunoSEQ multiplex PCR, and its TCRdb copy is limited to in-frame clones, with some not included. This sample carries 250,000 to 300,000 clones, around 89% of them seen once, and the ten largest clones take around 4.4%. The sample consisted of peripheral blood. The receptor comes from a middle-aged man with acute or convalescent COVID-19. The rearrangement joins TRBV9 to TRBJ2-1; 11 bases are shared with TRBD2. The DNA of the CDR3 is TGTGCCAGCAGCGCCCCCCTAGCGGGGGGACGTTACAATGAGCAGTTCTTC. Translating gives CASSAPLAGGRYNEQFF.